What follows describes a single T cell receptor (beta chain). The CDR3 has 14 residues. The V and J ends lost 2 bases and 2 bases, in that order; junction bases with no gene match: 3. CDR1 is SQVTM, CDR2 ANQGSEA, per germline. The immunoSEQ assay was v3. Sequencing depth was 1.5 million to 2 million read pairs for survey level, about 5-6 million for deep. Clones were read by immunoSEQ multiplex PCR, and TCRdb kept only the in-frame ones, dropping some. Among approximately 60,000 clones, more than 60% were seen once, and the ten largest hold about 1.8%. This specimen comes from a study of TIL therapy for anti-PD-1-resistant metastatic lung cancer. Specified time point: pre-treatment sample, taken before nivolumab and TIL therapy.

This material consisted of blood, taken at baseline. The receptor's source is a person aged 25-79 years with non-small cell lung cancer. The chain uses TRBV29-1 and TRBJ1-3; TRBD1 aligns across 7 bases. The CDR3 coding sequence is TGCAGCGTTGAAACAGGGGCGGCTGGAAACACCATATATTTT. Protein product: CSVETGAAGNTIYF.